The clone carrying this T cell receptor (beta chain) was picked up a small number of times. This CDR3 spans 14 amino acids. CDR1 and CDR2 from the germline V gene are MGHRA and YSYEKL. Trimming stripped 1 base from V and 4 bases from J, with 9 bases between. The data were taken from a study of T-cell reconstitution after alpha-beta-depleted transplantation in children. Library preparation (for TCRbeta) was performed with unique molecular identifiers. TCRdb re-called the PCR reads through MiXCR, storing one row per CDR3 protein. The repertoire holds about 540,000 distinct CDR3 sequences, around 20% seen once, with 3% to 4% in the top ten.

V is TRBV4-1 and J is TRBJ2-3; D gene uncertain. The material sequenced was PBMCs from the stem cell graft donor, taken from the stem cell graft. This receptor was taken from a human donor who donated a stem cell graft to a child with acute lymphoblastic leukemia. CDR3 coding DNA: TGCGCCAGCAGCCAAGGCCAGGTGGCAGATACGCAGTATTTT. Protein sequence: CASSQGQVADTQYF.